This record concerns one TCR beta chain sequence. The data are from a study of CD8 T cells in Susac syndrome. Germline values: CDR1 MDHEN, CDR2 SYDVKM. V lost 5 bases and J 8 bases, leaving 8 bases between the germline ends. The CDR3 has 11 residues. Random hexamers were used to reverse transcribe about 0.5 to 1 ug of RNA. Amplification of TCR beta CDR3 used immunoSEQ multiplex PCR across 54 Vbeta and 13 Jbeta. A single record per CDR3 protein comes from TCRdb applying MiXCR to the immunoSEQ multiplex PCR reads. The repertoire holds about 140,000 distinct CDR3 sequences, with around 96% as singletons. Negative isolation yielded the CD8+ and CD4+ T cells, while FACS enriched the TEMRA cells.

The chain employs TRBV28 and TRBJ2-3; D gene uncertain. The sequence derives from a human donor with multiple sclerosis. The sequenced sample consisted of CD4+ T cells from PBMCs. The CDR3 loop reads CASSQKRTQYF. For the CDR3, the DNA is TGTGCCAGCAGTCAAAAGCGTACGCAGTATTTT.